Following are 21 T cell receptor beta chains from one sample sequenced in a study of cytomegalovirus exposure and HLA in healthy donors. 13 Jbeta primers and 60 Vbeta primers were used for the PCR. Using immunoSEQ multiplex PCR, the repertoire was profiled, and TCRdb retains in-frame clones only, with some absent. The table lists around 140,000 clones, 60% to 85% of them singletons, with under 2% in the top ten. Sequencing input: PBMCs. These receptors all stem from a female donor in good health and CMV-seropositive.

This chain links TRBV7-9 with TRBJ2-1; D remains ambiguous. V was trimmed by 5 bases and J by 8 bases, leaving 7 bases between them. CDR1 SEHNR and CDR2 FQNEAQ come from the germline V gene (reference sequence). The CDR3 covers 11 residues. The CDR3 sequence: CASSLSDEQFF. The DNA for the CDR3 is TGTGCCAGCAGCCTGAGCGATGAGCAGTTCTTC. Using reference TRBV7-9 and TRBJ2-1 for the parts outside the CDR3, the full variable domain is DTGVSQNPRHKITKRGQNVTFRCDPISEHNRLYWYRQTLGQGPEFLTYFQNEAQLEKSRLLSDRFSAERPKGSFSTLEIQRTEQGDSAMYLCASSLSDEQFFGPGTRLTVL.

This chain joins TRBV18 and TRBJ2-5; 8 bases align to TRBD1. There are 15 residues in the CDR3. V was clipped by 2 bases and J by 5 bases; unmatched bases: 7. Germline V gene lookup returns CDR1 KGHSH and CDR2 LQKENI. The DNA for the CDR3 is TGTGCCAGCTCACCATATTACAGGGGGAGTGAGACCCAGTACTTC. Translated, it gives CASSPYYRGSETQYF. Full variable domain (outside the CDR3, taken from reference TRBV18 and TRBJ2-5): NAGVMQNPRHLVRRRGQEARLRCSPMKGHSHVYWYRQLPEEGLKFMVYLQKENIIDESGMPKERFSAEFPKEGPSILRIQQVVRGDSAAYFCASSPYYRGSETQYFGPGTRLLVL.

This chain joins TRBV6-1 and TRBJ2-2; D is possibly TRBD2 (5 bases). The CDR3 is 13 residues long. V was pared by 4 bases and J by 5 bases, with 8 bases between. Germline lookup yields CDR1 MNHNS and CDR2 SASEGT. CDR3 protein: CASSARRTGELFF. CDR3 DNA: TGTGCCAGCAGTGCCCGGAGGACCGGGGAGCTGTTTTTT.

The chain couples TRBV29-1 to TRBJ1-1; TRBD1 is a possible D gene (6 bases). Trimming took 4 bases from V and 1 from J, leaving 13 bases between them. Germline V CDR1 and CDR2: SQVTM, ANQGSEA. The CDR3 covers 14 residues. The CDR3 loop reads CSVVPGQTNTEAFF. CDR3 bases: TGCAGCGTTGTCCCCGGACAGACGAACACTGAAGCTTTCTTT.

The V gene is TRBV19, the J gene TRBJ1-4, with TRBD1 identical over 7 bases. V was clipped by 7 bases and J by 8 bases; unmatched bases: 7. This CDR3 contains 13 residues. The germline V gene has CDR1 LNHDA and CDR2 SQIVND (reference sequence). The CDR3 region has the DNA TGTGCCAGTATCCGACAGGGTGGCGAAAAACTGTTTTTT. Protein product: CASIRQGGEKLFF.

V and J are TRBV5-6 and TRBJ2-6; maybe TRBD2 (5 bases). CDR1 is SGHDT, CDR2 YYEEEE, per germline. V shed 2 bases and J shed 1 base, with 7 bases lying between them. The CDR3 has 15 amino acids. In DNA, the CDR3 is TGTGCCAGCAGCTTAAGAGGGTCTGGGGCCAACGTCCTGACTTTC. Its translation is CASSLRGSGANVLTF.

The genes are TRBV5-1 and TRBJ2-6, with 9 bases lining up with TRBD1. From germline, CDR1 is SGHRS and CDR2 YFSETQ. The CDR3 has 19 residues. After removal of 4 bases from V and 1 base from J, the junction contained 12 bases not matched to a gene. In DNA form, the CDR3 reads TGCGCCAGCAGCGCTAGAACAGGGGGCGCCTATTCTGGGGCCAACGTCCTGACTTTC. This gives the protein CASSARTGGAYSGANVLTF.

This chain uses TRBV9 with TRBJ2-1, with D possibly being TRBD1 (5 bases). V was cut by 0 bases and J by 4 bases, with 8 bases left in between. Germline assignment: CDR1 SGDLS and CDR2 YYNGEE. This CDR3 has 14 residues. The DNA for the CDR3 is TGTGCCAGCAGCGTAGAACAGGCTTACAATGAGCAGTTCTTC. Amino acids: CASSVEQAYNEQFF.

This chain uses TRBV10-1 with TRBJ2-1, with 7 positions matching TRBD1. The V gene end was trimmed by 6 bases and the J gene end by 3 bases; junction bases not matched to a gene: 8. CDR3 length: 15 amino acids. CDR1 WNHNN and CDR2 SYGVQD come from the germline V gene (reference sequence). The DNA for the CDR3 is TGCGCCAGCAGCGAACGGACAGGAGTCTACAATGAGCAGTTCTTC. As protein: CASSERTGVYNEQFF.

The chain has TRBV9 and TRBJ2-7; no firm D call. The germline CDR1 and CDR2 sequences are SGDLS and YYNGEE. This CDR3 is 16 amino acids long. V was pared by 0 bases and J by 6 bases, with 19 bases between. CDR3 in amino acids: CASSVAPHPASGEQYF. The CDR3, as DNA: TGTGCCAGCAGCGTAGCCCCTCATCCTGCTTCCGGCGAGCAGTACTTC.

The chain combines TRBV2 with TRBJ2-6; TRBD2 might be the D (5 bases). V dropped 4 bases and J dropped 10 bases, with 14 bases sitting between them. Germline V gene sequence: CDR1 SNHLY, CDR2 FYNNEI. This CDR3 region has 14 residues. This chain's CDR3 is CASSVLGQVNVLTF. The CDR3 nucleotides read TGTGCCAGCAGTGTACTAGGGCAGGTTAACGTCCTGACTTTC.

A single count supports this clone. The chain has TRBV5-1 and TRBJ2-1, with TRBD2 matching over 8 bases. The CDR3 contains 15 residues. V lost 3 bases to trimming and J lost 8 bases; unmatched junction nucleotides: 10. Germline CDR1 SGHRS, CDR2 YFSETQ. In DNA, the CDR3 is TGCGCCAGCAGCTGGGAAGGGACTAGAAGTTATGAGCAGTTCTTC. It codes for CASSWEGTRSYEQFF.

With respect to this clone: The junction differs from germline at one of its ends, possibly a read error. J is TRBJ1-1 and V is TRBV7-9; D gene ambiguous. Germline CDR1 SEHNR, CDR2 FQNEAQ (reference sequence). The CDR3 contains 12 residues. This chain's CDR3 is CSSSFSSVEAFF. CDR3 nucleotides: TGTTCCAGCAGCTTTTCCAGTGTTGAAGCTTTCTTT.

The chain uses TRBV13 and TRBJ2-1, with TRBD2 matching 14 bases. The CDR3 totals 17 residues. In germline, CDR1 is PRHDT, CDR2 FYEKMQ (reference sequence). Trimming took 2 bases from V and 4 from J; bases not matched to a gene: 4. The CDR3 loop is CASSLPRTSGGYNEQFF. The CDR3 nucleotides are TGTGCCAGCAGCTTACCCCGGACTAGCGGGGGGTACAATGAGCAGTTCTTC.

The chain employs TRBV11-2 and TRBJ2-2; no reliable D call. With 3 bases removed from V and 1 base from J, the gap between germline ends came to 9 bases. The CDR3 is 15 residues long. CDR1 and CDR2 (germline): SGHAT, FQNNGV. The CDR3 coding sequence is TGTGCCAGCAGCTTGAGCAGGATGAACACCGGGGAGCTGTTTTTT. It codes for CASSLSRMNTGELFF.

This clone was recorded a few times. The chain combines TRBV9 with TRBJ2-3; D is perhaps TRBD2 (6 bases). The V end was cut by 4 bases, the J end by 2 bases, with 17 bases between. The CDR3 loop spans 16 amino acids. The germline CDR1 and CDR2 sequences are SGDLS and YYNGEE. This CDR3 reads CASSITRDSFTDTQYF. CDR3 coding DNA: TGTGCCAGCAGCATAACAAGGGACTCATTCACAGATACGCAGTATTTT.

The chain couples TRBV19 to TRBJ2-2; D is uncertain. V was cut by 7 bases and J by 7 bases, with 7 bases left in between. This CDR3 has 11 residues. In germline, CDR1 is LNHDA, CDR2 SQIVND (reference sequence). The CDR3 coding sequence is TGTGCCAGTACTGGGCACGGGGAGCTGTTTTTT. Translating it yields CASTGHGELFF.

This chain connects TRBV6-1 to TRBJ1-2; perhaps TRBD1 as D (5 bases). Deletions cut 6 bases from V and 2 bases from J, with 16 bases between. Germline CDR1 is MNHNS and CDR2 is SASEGT. The CDR3 is 15 residues long. CDR3 nucleotides: TGTGCCAGCAGCCACCTGCAGGGTGCCAACTATGGCTACACCTTC. Residues: CASSHLQGANYGYTF.

V usage is TRBV18 and J usage is TRBJ2-3; D may be TRBD1 (6 bases). The V and J ends lost 3 bases and 4 bases respectively, with 8 bases between them. Germline V gene data show CDR1 as KGHSH and CDR2 as LQKENI. The CDR3 is 13 amino acids. The CDR3 region is CASSPPGADTQYF. CDR3 nucleotides: TGTGCCAGCTCACCCCCAGGGGCAGATACGCAGTATTTT.

The rearrangement uses TRBV13 and TRBJ2-1; D gene uncertain. The CDR3 is 11 amino acids. V dropped 3 bases and J dropped 6 bases, with 3 bases sitting between them. The germline gives CDR1 PRHDT, CDR2 FYEKMQ (reference sequence). The DNA of the CDR3 is TGTGCCAGCAGCTTTCGCAATGAGCAGTTCTTC. Its protein is CASSFRNEQFF.

The chain combines TRBV18 with TRBJ2-5; D is perhaps TRBD2 (7 bases). The J call may be wrong; the DNA end is better matched by TRBJ2-7. The germline CDR1 and CDR2 sequences are KGHSH and LQKENI. The length of the CDR3 is 15 residues. CDR3 loop: CASSRRGGDTYEQYF. In DNA form, the CDR3 reads TGTGCCAGCTCCCGAAGGGGGGGTGATACCTACGAGCAGTACTTC.